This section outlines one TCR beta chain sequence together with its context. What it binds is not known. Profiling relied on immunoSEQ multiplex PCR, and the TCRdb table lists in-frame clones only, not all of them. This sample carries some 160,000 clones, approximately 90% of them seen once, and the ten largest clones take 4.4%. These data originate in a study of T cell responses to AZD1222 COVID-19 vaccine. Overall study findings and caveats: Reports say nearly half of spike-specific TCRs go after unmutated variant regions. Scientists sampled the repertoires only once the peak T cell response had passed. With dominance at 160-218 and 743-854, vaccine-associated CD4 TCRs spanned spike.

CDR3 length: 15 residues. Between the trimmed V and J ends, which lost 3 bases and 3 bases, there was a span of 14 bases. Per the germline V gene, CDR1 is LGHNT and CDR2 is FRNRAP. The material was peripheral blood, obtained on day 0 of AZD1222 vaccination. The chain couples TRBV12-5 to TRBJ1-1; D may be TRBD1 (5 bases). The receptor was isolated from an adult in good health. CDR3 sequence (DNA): TGTGCTAGTGGTTTATCTCCCAGGGAAGACACTGAAGCTTTCTTT. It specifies CASGLSPREDTEAFF.